This TCR beta chain was captured in a study of T cell clonotyping in hematopoietic cell transplantation. Specified time point: recipient sample about 28 days before transplant, after cytoreduction. The repertoire was sequenced with immunoSEQ multiplex PCR; TCRdb's copy has only in-frame clones and lacks some. The data show about 29,000 clones, about 74% seen once. The V gene lost 5 bases and the J gene lost 0 bases, with 8 bases spanning the gap. Germline lookup yields CDR1 GTSNPN and CDR2 SVGIG (reference sequence). This CDR3 is built from 13 residues. The V and J genes are TRBV30 and TRBJ1-3, with unresolved D. The sequences come from peripheral blood mononuclear cells, collected before stem cell transplant. This sequence was found in a woman aged 30 to 39 with chronic myeloid leukemia. Some clones in this sample may be carry-over from other donors' samples. The CDR3 is CAWAAFSGNTIYF. The CDR3 coding sequence is TGTGCCTGGGCAGCCTTCTCTGGAAACACCATATATTTT.